The next 23 T cell receptor beta chains were all read from a single sample in a study of graft-versus-host responses after intestinal transplantation. The assay was immunoSEQ multiplex PCR, and TCRdb's table has in-frame clones only and misses some. The sample has 40,000 or so clones; around 92% are singletons. Sequencing used PBMCs, obtained 267 days after transplant. All receptors derive from a human patient who received an intestinal transplant, so some T cells may come from the graft donor.

The V call is TRBV4-1, the J call TRBJ1-2; no clear D. Deletions cut 0 bases from V and 3 bases from J, with 17 bases between. In germline, CDR1 is MGHRA, CDR2 YSYEKL. The CDR3 runs 17 residues. The CDR3 nucleotides are TGCGCCAGCAGCCAAGAAGGGCCGTTGAAACCTTACTATGGCTACACCTTC. Its translation: CASSQEGPLKPYYGYTF.

The J gene is TRBJ2-1, the V gene TRBV5-6, with 11 bases aligning to TRBD2. After removal of 2 bases from V and 3 bases from J, the junction contained 4 bases not matched to a gene. The CDR3 has 16 amino acids. Germline V gene data show CDR1 as SGHDT and CDR2 as YYEEEE. DNA of the CDR3: TGTGCCAGCAGCTTACTTACTAGCGGGGGCTACAATGAGCAGTTCTTC. Amino acid sequence: CASSLLTSGGYNEQFF.

The chain has TRBV13 and TRBJ2-3; TRBD2 might be the D (6 bases). Trimming pared 8 bases from V and 4 bases from J, leaving 16 bases between. Germline CDR1 is PRHDT and CDR2 is FYEKMQ (reference sequence). The CDR3 has 14 amino acids. CDR3 loop: CASRFGGDPDTQYF. CDR3 DNA sequence: TGTGCCAGCCGTTTTGGCGGGGACCCAGATACGCAGTATTTT.

The chain employs TRBV7-3 and TRBJ2-3; TRBD2 matches 9 bases. The germline CDR1 and CDR2 sequences are SGHTA and FQGTGA. Trimming at V came to 2 bases and at J to 2 bases, leaving 8 bases not matched to a gene. This CDR3 is 17 amino acids long. As DNA, the CDR3 is TGTGCCAGCAGCTTAGGCTATAGCGGGGGCTACACAGATACGCAGTATTTT. As protein: CASSLGYSGGYTDTQYF. The full variable domain, rest sourced from reference TRBV7-3 and TRBJ2-3, is GAGVSQTPSNKVTEKGKYVELRCDPISGHTALYWYRQSLGQGPEFLIYFQGTGAADDSGLPNDRFFAVRPEGSVSTLKIQRTERGDSAVYLCASSLGYSGGYTDTQYFGPGTRLTVL.

V usage is TRBV9 and J usage is TRBJ1-1, with TRBD1 as a possible D gene (5 bases). CDR3 size: 13 residues. V gave up 5 bases and J gave up 4 bases, with 12 bases separating them. The germline V gene has CDR1 SGDLS and CDR2 YYNGEE. CDR3 DNA sequence: TGTGCCAGCAGAGGGACGGGGGGCACTGAAGCTTTCTTT. The encoded protein is CASRGTGGTEAFF. The whole variable domain, remainder taken from reference TRBV9 and TRBJ1-1, is DSGVTQTPKHLITATGQRVTLRCSPRSGDLSVYWYQQSLDQGLQFLIQYYNGEERAKGNILERFSAQQFPDLHSELNLSSLELGDSALYFCASRGTGGTEAFFGQGTRLTVV.

This chain joins TRBV4-1 and TRBJ2-3; 12 nucleotides agree with TRBD2. Germline loops: CDR1 MGHRA, CDR2 YSYEKL. Germline trimming cut 5 bases from V and 0 bases from J; bases unmatched to any gene: 9. The CDR3 runs to 18 residues. CDR3 in amino acids: CASSELALAGGSTDTQYF. DNA for the CDR3: TGCGCCAGCAGCGAGTTGGCACTAGCGGGGGGCAGCACAGATACGCAGTATTTT.

CDR3 nucleotides: TGTGCCAGCAGCTTAGGTGGGGGCTATGGCTACACCTTC. Protein: CASSLGGGYGYTF. V gene TRBV11-2 combines with J gene TRBJ1-2; weak D call: TRBD1 (5 bases). Germline V gene sequence: CDR1 SGHAT, CDR2 FQNNGV. The CDR3 has 13 residues. Deletions cut 1 base from V and 4 bases from J, with 7 bases between.

The chain has TRBV6-1 and TRBJ1-2, with D unclear. Germline CDR1 is MNHNS and CDR2 is SASEGT. There are 13 residues in the CDR3. Trimming shortened V by 7 bases and J by 8 bases, and 17 bases separated the two germline ends. The CDR3 sequence is CASTGGTNWGYTF. DNA of the CDR3: TGTGCCAGCACCGGCGGAACGAACTGGGGCTACACCTTC.

The rearrangement joins TRBV5-4 to TRBJ1-6; TRBD1 is a possible D gene (6 bases). The V end lost 3 bases, the J end lost 7 bases, and 11 bases lay between the germline ends. This CDR3 contains 14 residues. The germline V gene encodes CDR1 SGHNT and CDR2 YYREEE (reference sequence). In DNA, the CDR3 is TGTGCCAGCAGCTCTGGACAGCTAAATTCACCCCTCCACTTT. This sequence encodes CASSSGQLNSPLHF.

The chain couples TRBV20-1 to TRBJ2-1; D is unresolved. Per germline, CDR1 DFQATT and CDR2 SNEGSKA (reference sequence). Between the trimmed V and J ends, which lost 5 bases and 7 bases, there was a span of 6 bases. The CDR3 spans 10 residues. This CDR3 reads CSALENEQFF. Here the CDR3 DNA reads TGCAGTGCTTTGGAGAATGAGCAGTTCTTC.

The chain couples TRBV5-1 to TRBJ1-1, with TRBD1 matching over 7 bases. Germline V gene data show CDR1 as SGHRS and CDR2 as YFSETQ. Germline trimming cut 6 bases from V and 1 base from J; bases unmatched to any gene: 3. This CDR3 has 13 residues. CDR3 sequence: CASTRGPNTEAFF. The CDR3 DNA reads TGCGCCAGCACAAGGGGGCCGAACACTGAAGCTTTCTTT.

This clone occurred once. Mismatch with germline at one junction end may stem from a read error. The V and J genes are TRBV4-1 and TRBJ2-7, with D possibly matching TRBD2 (6 bases). The CDR3 runs to 16 residues. In germline, CDR1 is MGHRA, CDR2 YSYEKL. CDR3 nucleotides: TGTGCCAGCAGCCGGGGGATGAGAGGGGCCTCCTACGAGCAGTACTTC. Protein sequence: CASSRGMRGASYEQYF.

This sequence joins TRBV7-8 and TRBJ2-7, with D maybe TRBD2 (6 bases). Trimming shortened V by 1 base and J by 6 bases, and 16 bases separated the two germline ends. This CDR3 spans 15 amino acids. Germline V gene sequence: CDR1 SGHVS, CDR2 FQNEAQ. CDR3 protein: CASSLVSQGLSEQYF. DNA for the CDR3: TGTGCCAGCAGCTTAGTTAGCCAGGGACTCTCCGAGCAGTACTTC.

J is TRBJ2-7 and V is TRBV4-1, with D perhaps matching TRBD1 (6 bases). From germline, CDR1 is MGHRA and CDR2 YSYEKL. The CDR3 is 14 residues long. V was trimmed by 1 base and J by 0 bases, leaving 7 bases between them. In nucleotides, the CDR3 is TGCGCCAGCAGCCAAGGACAGGACTCCTACGAGCAGTACTTC. Amino acids: CASSQGQDSYEQYF.

V usage is TRBV4-2 and J usage is TRBJ2-1; unclear D gene. CDR3 length equals 16 residues. Trimming left V 0 bases short and J 5 bases short, with 14 bases between. Germline V gene data show CDR1 as LGHNA and CDR2 as YNFKEQ. The CDR3 nucleotides are TGTGCCAGCAGCCAAGATATCGTCTCCCCCGACAATGAGCAGTTCTTC. This codes for CASSQDIVSPDNEQFF.

The chain uses TRBV6-4 and TRBJ2-7; D unresolved. The CDR3 is 12 residues long. V was shortened by 8 bases and J by 0 bases, with 8 bases between the two germline ends. Germline V gene data show CDR1 as MRHNA and CDR2 as SNTAGT. CDR3 DNA: TGTGCCAGCCCTACAGCCTCCTACGAGCAGTACTTC. This codes for CASPTASYEQYF.

In its sample, this clone was seen a few times. The chain has TRBV14 and TRBJ2-7; D remains ambiguous. Trimming pared 0 bases from V and 3 bases from J, leaving 9 bases between. This CDR3 is built from 14 residues. Germline CDR1 SGHDN, CDR2 FVKESK. CDR3 sequence: CASSQEKWVYEQYF. CDR3 coding DNA: TGTGCCAGCAGCCAAGAAAAGTGGGTCTACGAGCAGTACTTC.

In this sample, this clone turned up once. The chain recombines TRBV11-2 with TRBJ1-1; no clear D. The V end was cut by 0 bases, the J end by 2 bases, with 7 bases between. Per the germline V gene, CDR1 is SGHAT and CDR2 is FQNNGV. The CDR3 runs to 14 residues. The CDR3: CASSLDLSNTEAFF. CDR3 nucleotides: TGTGCCAGCAGCTTAGATCTCAGTAACACTGAAGCTTTCTTT. Based on the CDR3 plus reference TRBV11-2 and TRBJ1-1, the full variable domain is EAGVAQSPRYKIIEKRQSVAFWCNPISGHATLYWYQQILGQGPKLLIQFQNNGVVDDSQLPKDRFSAERLKGVDSTLKIQPAKLEDSAVYLCASSLDLSNTEAFFGQGTRLTVV.

This clone was observed a single time. The chain is built from TRBV4-2 and TRBJ2-2; D gene ambiguous. The CDR3 runs to 13 residues. The V and J ends lost 1 base and 5 bases respectively, with 5 bases between them. Germline V lookup: CDR1 LGHNA, CDR2 YNFKEQ. This CDR3 is CASSQGLTGELFF. The CDR3 nucleotides read TGTGCCAGCAGCCAAGGTCTTACCGGGGAGCTGTTTTTT.

This chain joins TRBV7-8 and TRBJ2-7, with D possibly being TRBD1 (5 bases). Trimming took off 1 base at V and 7 bases at J, with 11 bases between the two ends. The CDR3 loop spans 13 amino acids. Per the germline V gene, CDR1 is SGHVS and CDR2 is FQNEAQ. CDR3 sequence: CASSLVQGVEQYF. The CDR3, as DNA: TGTGCCAGCAGCTTAGTTCAAGGGGTTGAGCAGTACTTC.

This clone was counted between two and nine times. CDR3 DNA: TGTGCCAGCAGTTACGGGGACGAGCAGTACTTC. Translation: CASSYGDEQYF. The chain recombines TRBV6-5 with TRBJ2-7; D unresolved. V was clipped by 2 bases and J by 5 bases, with 4 bases between them. This CDR3 contains 11 residues. The germline V gene encodes CDR1 MNHEY and CDR2 SVGAGI.

The gene calls are TRBV2 and TRBJ2-5, with D unresolved. Trimming removed 1 base from V and 1 base from J, with 7 bases in between. CDR1 and CDR2 (germline): SNHLY, FYNNEI. The CDR3 has 14 amino acids. The CDR3, as DNA: TGTGCCAGCAGTGAAGAGGTCACCCAAGAGACCCAGTACTTC. Its translation: CASSEEVTQETQYF.

This clone was counted only a few times. This chain joins TRBV7-2 and TRBJ2-5, with a weak D call TRBD2 (5 bases). V lost 4 bases and J 5 bases, leaving 8 bases between the germline ends. The germline V gene encodes CDR1 SGHTA and CDR2 FQGNSA. CDR3 length: 12 residues. CDR3 loop: CASSSRRETQYF. DNA for the CDR3: TGTGCCAGCAGCTCGAGGAGGGAGACCCAGTACTTC.